A selection of T cell receptor beta chains follows, all from one sample in a study of T cells expressing NK-cell markers. TCRdb derives one entry per CDR3 protein from the 5' RACE reads, leaving out DNA. The table lists about 150,000 distinct CDR3 sequences. Sequenced: blood T cells: a sorted CD56 or NKG2C T cell subset, CD4+ or CD8+ T cells, or bulk PBMC T cells (not recorded which). These TCRs come from a man aged 18 to 30 in good health. Each CDR3 is given with its conserved first and last residue.

j_gene | v_gene | CDR3aa
TRBJ2-2 | TRBV6-5 | CASSYRGSGELFF
TRBJ1-1 | TRBV6-2/TRBV6-3 | CASTHPGVRGTEAFF
TRBJ1-1 | TRBV5-5 | CASSVPQGYTEAFF
TRBJ1-4 | TRBV5-5 | CASSFLGTGNEKLFF
TRBJ2-1 | TRBV5-1 | CASSLAEFQEQFF
TRBJ2-1 | TRBV4-1 | CASSQTSGSLQYNEQFF
TRBJ2-3 | TRBV4-1 | CASSQDVVGGDTQYF
TRBJ2-7 | TRBV5-1 | CASSLTGETTYEQYF
TRBJ2-7 | TRBV18 | CASSPGLAGDPSSYEQYF
TRBJ2-1 | TRBV2 | CASTKTRTSGRGDNEQFF
TRBJ2-1 | TRBV4-1 | CASSQTPLDYNEQFF
TRBJ2-1 | TRBV30 | CAWSLAGGNNEQFF
TRBJ2-1 | TRBV6-2/TRBV6-3 | CASSYHPTGTEQFF
TRBJ2-1 | TRBV3-1 | CASSQEGEGYNEQFF
TRBJ2-3 | TRBV4-2 | CANSQEATSGSSDTQYF
TRBJ2-7 | TRBV12-5 | CASATGGPSYEQYF
TRBJ2-7 | TRBV12-3/TRBV12-4 | CASSLSAYEQYF
TRBJ1-5 | TRBV24-1 | CATSGGSDQPQHF
TRBJ1-1 | TRBV12-3/TRBV12-4 | CASLGGTAEAFF
TRBJ2-5 | TRBV12-3/TRBV12-4 | CASSLLDGQETQYF
TRBJ2-6 | TRBV6-5 | CASSYTGFSGANVLTF
TRBJ2-1 | TRBV3-1 | CASSHPLASSYNEQFF
TRBJ2-2 | TRBV5-6 | CASSQATTGEVAGELFF
TRBJ2-1 | TRBV2 | CATTDPSSYNEQFF
TRBJ2-1 | TRBV5-1 | CASSWRQGSDNEQFF
TRBJ1-1 | TRBV5-6 | CASSGVPAEAFF
TRBJ1-1 | TRBV20-1 | CSARDLQGRSTEAFF
TRBJ2-5 | TRBV23-1 | CASGKPPSKETQYF
TRBJ1-5 | TRBV2 | CASTQEGSREPQHF
TRBJ2-3 | TRBV6-5 | CASSYSWSLAGENTQYF
TRBJ2-1 | TRBV12-3/TRBV12-4 | CASSPGTRSISEQFF
TRBJ2-3 | TRBV7-3 | CASSFARGTDTQYF
TRBJ1-6 | TRBV11-2 | CASSLTGGGGNSPLHF
TRBJ1-2 | TRBV5-1 | CASSYSASANYGYTF
TRBJ2-3 | TRBV11-2 | CASSLTGGVTDTQYF
TRBJ2-3 | TRBV7-6 | CASSLDPPSSTDTQYF
TRBJ2-2 | TRBV29-1 | CSVLRGDTGELFF
TRBJ2-2 | TRBV29-1 | CSVEQGSGTGELFF
TRBJ2-7 | TRBV4-3 | CASSQGDGWTSGSKEQYF
TRBJ2-1 | TRBV20-1 | CSARDLSGLSYNEQFF
TRBJ2-3 | TRBV12-3/TRBV12-4 | CASNNLLAGVADTQYF
TRBJ2-7 | TRBV27 | CASSQGREQYF